A single sample gave rise to the 25 T cell receptor beta chains below, sequenced in a study of CD8+CD57+ T cells in acquired aplastic anemia. Selection for sequencing was limited to patients who had shown CD8+CD57+ cell expansion by flow cytometry. The study profiled TCR beta VDJ and CDR3 using genomic DNA as template. TCRdb redid the calling of the reads with MiXCR, one entry per CDR3 protein. The repertoire has roughly 280,000 distinct CDR3 sequences, about three fifths of them found once; the top ten carry around 1.3%. The source material was sorted CD4+, CD8+, or CD8+CD57+ T cells (not recorded which) from PBMCs. The receptors come from a human donor with aplastic anemia.

This clonotype occurred many times. This chain uses TRBV19 with TRBJ2-7; D is uncertain. Trimming left V 5 bases short and J 4 bases short, with 15 bases between. The CDR3 is 14 residues long. Germline V lookup: CDR1 LNHDA, CDR2 SQIVND (reference sequence). Here the CDR3 DNA reads TGTGCCAGTAGTCCCCGGAACCCGCCATACGAGCAGTACTTC. This translates into CASSPRNPPYEQYF.

This clonotype has ten or more counts. The rearrangement uses TRBV6-1 and TRBJ2-7; TRBD2 agrees at 11 bases. The CDR3 runs 15 residues. Germline lookup yields CDR1 MNHNS and CDR2 SASEGT. V lost 4 bases to trimming and J lost 2 bases; unmatched junction nucleotides: 4. CDR3 loop: CASSGPLAGAYEQYF. The CDR3 coding sequence is TGTGCCAGCAGTGGGCCACTAGCGGGGGCCTACGAGCAGTACTTC.

The J gene is TRBJ2-7, the V gene TRBV5-1; D may be TRBD1 (5 bases). This CDR3 region has 15 residues. V was cut by 0 bases and J by 3 bases, with 13 bases left in between. Germline V lookup: CDR1 SGHRS, CDR2 YFSETQ. The CDR3 nucleotides are TGCGCCAGCAGCTTGGCCCAGGGTCCGGGCTACGAGCAGTACTTC. Residues: CASSLAQGPGYEQYF.

J is TRBJ2-5 and V is TRBV2; D unclear. The CDR3 sequence is 13 residues long. V was shortened by 8 bases and J by 1 base, with 11 bases between the two germline ends. The germline CDR1 and CDR2 sequences are SNHLY and FYNNEI. The CDR3 sequence: CASENRRQETQYF. In DNA form, the CDR3 reads TGTGCCAGCGAAAATCGCCGCCAAGAGACCCAGTACTTC. Variable domain in full (rest from reference TRBV2 and TRBJ2-5): EPEVTQTPSHQVTQMGQEVILRCVPISNHLYFYWYRQILGQKVEFLVSFYNNEISEKSEIFDDQFSVERPDGSNFTLKIRSTKLEDSAMYFCASENRRQETQYFGPGTRLLVL.

The genes are TRBV2 and TRBJ2-1, with D perhaps matching TRBD2 (7 bases). CDR1 SNHLY and CDR2 FYNNEI come from the germline V gene. V was clipped by 0 bases and J by 6 bases, with 12 bases between them. The CDR3 extends over 15 amino acids. The CDR3 loop reads CASSEAGGRGNEQFF. The CDR3 DNA is TGTGCCAGCAGTGAAGCGGGGGGGCGAGGCAATGAGCAGTTCTTC.

DNA of the CDR3: TGTGCCAGCAGCTTAGGGGACAGGTCCTACAATGAGCAGTTCTTC. Its translation: CASSLGDRSYNEQFF. The V call is TRBV7-6, the J call TRBJ2-1, with 8 bases identical to TRBD1. This CDR3 spans 15 amino acids. In germline, CDR1 is SGHVS, CDR2 FNYEAQ. Unmatched junction bases numbered 0, after V lost 1 base and J lost 1 base.

The chain employs TRBV18 and TRBJ1-4; D not resolved. The germline gives CDR1 KGHSH, CDR2 LQKENI. Trimming left V 4 bases short and J 5 bases short, with 11 bases between. This CDR3 has 14 amino acids. CDR3 in amino acids: CASSQSGPNEKLFF. CDR3 in DNA: TGTGCCAGCTCACAGTCCGGACCGAATGAAAAACTGTTTTTT. Combining the CDR3 with reference TRBV18 and TRBJ1-4 gives the whole variable domain NAGVMQNPRHLVRRRGQEARLRCSPMKGHSHVYWYRQLPEEGLKFMVYLQKENIIDESGMPKERFSAEFPKEGPSILRIQQVVRGDSAAYFCASSQSGPNEKLFFGSGTQLSVL.

The CDR3 here is CASSWRGGLYF. CDR3 bases: TGTGCCAGCAGCTGGAGGGGGGGGTTGTACTTC. V is TRBV14 and J is TRBJ2-7, with D maybe TRBD2 (7 bases). Germline V lookup: CDR1 SGHDN, CDR2 FVKESK. The germline V and J ends were trimmed by 5 bases and 12 bases, with 14 bases remaining between them. The CDR3 has 11 amino acids.

The genes are TRBV2 and TRBJ2-5; tentatively, D is TRBD1 or TRBD2 (6 bases each). Looked up from germline, CDR1 is SNHLY and CDR2 is FYNNEI. Between the trimmed V and J ends, which lost 5 bases and 6 bases, there was a span of 13 bases. The CDR3 is made up of 13 amino acids. The CDR3 DNA reads TGTGCCAGCAGTCCCGAGGGGGGAAAGACCCAGTACTTC. It codes for CASSPEGGKTQYF. Filled out from reference TRBV2 and TRBJ2-5, the complete variable domain reads EPEVTQTPSHQVTQMGQEVILRCVPISNHLYFYWYRQILGQKVEFLVSFYNNEISEKSEIFDDQFSVERPDGSNFTLKIRSTKLEDSAMYFCASSPEGGKTQYFGPGTRLLVL.

This clonotype was observed a handful of times. The chain couples TRBV2 to TRBJ2-5; 7 bases match TRBD1. CDR1 and CDR2 from the germline V gene are SNHLY and FYNNEI. CDR3 size: 13 residues. Trimming at V came to 7 bases and at J to 4 bases, leaving 6 bases not matched to a gene. CDR3 sequence reads: CASNQGVIETQYF. As DNA, the CDR3 is TGTGCCAGCAACCAGGGGGTGATAGAGACCCAGTACTTC.

The rearrangement links TRBV7-9 to TRBJ2-1; the match to TRBD2 covers 8 bases. V dropped 7 bases and J dropped 5; count of bases not matched to a gene: 25. The CDR3 runs 20 residues. Germline assignment: CDR1 SEHNR and CDR2 FQNEAQ (reference sequence). The CDR3 region has the DNA TGTGCCAGCACTTTATTGGGTAGCGGGACGAAGGGGGGGTACCACAATGAGCAGTTCTTC. It is translated as CASTLLGSGTKGGYHNEQFF.

The rearrangement uses TRBV20-1 and TRBJ2-1, with 8 bases identical to TRBD1. Germline V gene lookup returns CDR1 DFQATT and CDR2 SNEGSKA (reference sequence). The CDR3 is 13 residues long. The V gene end was trimmed by 7 bases and the J gene end by 11 bases; junction bases not matched to a gene: 13. CDR3 in amino acids: CSEKGQGASQQFF. Written as DNA, the CDR3 is TGCAGTGAAAAAGGACAGGGTGCGAGTCAGCAGTTCTTC.

Points on this clonotype: It may be a read error: a sequence one base away is much more abundant. V usage is TRBV7-3 and J usage is TRBJ1-6; TRBD1 might be the D (5 bases). The CDR3 consists of 15 residues. CDR1 is SGHTA and CDR2 is FQGTGA in the germline V gene. The CDR3 nucleotides read TGTGCCAGCAGCTTAAGGGACGGAGGATATTCACACCTCCACTTT. Amino acid sequence: CASSLRDGGYSHLHF.

The chain combines TRBV15 with TRBJ2-1; maybe TRBD2 (5 bases). V lost 1 base, J lost 1 base, and 8 bases lay in between. Germline assignment: CDR1 LNHNV and CDR2 YYDKDF (reference sequence). This CDR3 region has 15 residues. CDR3 sequence reads: CATSRGGWSYNEQFF. CDR3 in DNA: TGTGCCACCAGCAGAGGCGGGTGGTCCTACAATGAGCAGTTCTTC.

The V gene is TRBV7-8, the J gene TRBJ2-7; 11 bases are shared with TRBD2. Germline CDR1 and CDR2: SGHVS and FQNEAQ. The CDR3 is 16 residues long. J gave up 5 bases and V 3 bases, and 9 bases lay outside the gene matches. The CDR3 nucleotides read TGTGCCAGCAGCTTGAGGGTACTAGCGGGAGTCCACGAGCAGTACTTC. Protein: CASSLRVLAGVHEQYF.

This clonotype was recorded a few times. The CDR3 sequence is CSARDSLSYEQYF. DNA for the CDR3: TGCAGTGCTAGAGACAGCCTCTCCTACGAGCAGTACTTC. V gene TRBV20-1 combines with J gene TRBJ2-7; D not resolved. The germline gives CDR1 DFQATT, CDR2 SNEGSKA (reference sequence). V was trimmed by 0 bases and J by 0 bases, leaving 6 bases between them. This CDR3 region has 13 residues.

V gene TRBV7-2 combines with J gene TRBJ2-1; D uncertain. Trimming took off 10 bases at V and 5 bases at J, with 15 bases between the two ends. Germline lookup yields CDR1 SGHTA and CDR2 FQGNSA. This CDR3 region has 13 residues. CDR3 region: CATKLTVNNEQFF. The CDR3, as DNA: TGTGCCACCAAGCTGACGGTTAACAATGAGCAGTTCTTC. The whole variable domain, filled in from reference TRBV7-2 and TRBJ2-1, reads GAGVSQSPSNKVTEKGKDVELRCDPISGHTALYWYRQSLGQGLEFLIYFQGNSAPDKSGLPSDRFSAERTGGSVSTLTIQRTQQEDSAVYLCATKLTVNNEQFFGPGTRLTVL.

This clonotype came up many times. The chain uses TRBV6-1 and TRBJ1-4; tentative D call: TRBD1 (6 bases). V lost 5 bases and J lost 4, with 17 bases in between. CDR1 and CDR2 (germline): MNHNS, SASEGT. CDR3 length equals 16 residues. The CDR3, as DNA: TGTGCCAGCAGTACCCCGCGGGGGCGCATTAATGAAAAACTGTTTTTT. Protein product: CASSTPRGRINEKLFF.

The rearrangement uses TRBV7-3 and TRBJ1-1; possible D gene TRBD1, 5 bases. In germline, CDR1 is SGHTA, CDR2 FQGTGA. CDR3 length: 15 residues. Trimming left V 3 bases short and J 5 bases short, with 16 bases between. The DNA for the CDR3 is TGTGCCAGCAGCTTTGAAAGCGGGGGGGGGACTGAAGCTTTCTTT. Encoded protein: CASSFESGGGTEAFF.

In its sample, this clonotype was seen a few times. Sequence at one end of the junction differs from germline and may be a read error. The genes are TRBV7-7 and TRBJ2-7; 11 nucleotides align to TRBD2. CDR1 is SSHAT, CDR2 FNYEAQ, per germline (reference sequence). This CDR3 comprises 13 residues. This CDR3 reads CASSLAGGKEQYF. CDR3 in DNA: TGTGCTAGCAGCTTAGCGGGAGGGAAGGAGCAGTACTTC.

This clonotype came up many times. The chain employs TRBV6-5 and TRBJ1-6, with 8 bases fitting TRBD1. This CDR3 comprises 16 residues. The junction had 5 bases not matched to a gene; V was cut back by 3 bases and J by 4 bases. Germline lookup yields CDR1 MNHEY and CDR2 SVGAGI. CDR3 sequence reads: CASSYGDRIYNSPLHF. The CDR3 nucleotides read TGTGCCAGCAGTTATGGGGACAGGATATATAATTCACCCCTCCACTTT.

This chain uses TRBV10-3 with TRBJ2-5, with TRBD2 identical over 10 bases. The CDR3 runs to 15 residues. Germline assignment: CDR1 ENHRY and CDR2 SYGVKD. With 2 bases clipped from V and 5 bases from J, the junction kept 5 bases outside the gene matches. DNA of the CDR3: TGTGCCATCAGTGAGGCTAGCGGGAGTTTTGAGACCCAGTACTTC. Protein: CAISEASGSFETQYF.

The chain has TRBV7-9 and TRBJ1-4; D ambiguous. Deletions cut 5 bases from V and 5 bases from J, with 9 bases between. The CDR3 has 13 amino acids. Germline V gene lookup returns CDR1 SEHNR and CDR2 FQNEAQ (reference sequence). The CDR3 DNA sequence: TGTGCCAGCAGCAATGACCGAAATGAAAAACTGTTTTTT. Residues: CASSNDRNEKLFF.

This rearrangement joins TRBV9 to TRBJ1-1; perhaps TRBD1 as D (5 bases). The CDR3 is made up of 14 amino acids. Trimming shortened V by 3 bases and J by 0 bases, and 9 bases separated the two germline ends. The germline gives CDR1 SGDLS, CDR2 YYNGEE. The DNA for the CDR3 is TGTGCCAGCAGCGGCGGGGCCTTGAACACTGAAGCTTTCTTT. Amino acid sequence: CASSGGALNTEAFF.

The chain uses TRBV18 and TRBJ1-3, with D perhaps TRBD1 (5 bases). This CDR3 contains 14 residues. Trimming took 3 bases from V and 4 from J, leaving 10 bases between them. Germline lookup yields CDR1 KGHSH and CDR2 LQKENI. The CDR3 DNA reads TGTGCCAGCTCACCCGGGACGTTGGGAAACACCATATATTTT. As protein: CASSPGTLGNTIYF.